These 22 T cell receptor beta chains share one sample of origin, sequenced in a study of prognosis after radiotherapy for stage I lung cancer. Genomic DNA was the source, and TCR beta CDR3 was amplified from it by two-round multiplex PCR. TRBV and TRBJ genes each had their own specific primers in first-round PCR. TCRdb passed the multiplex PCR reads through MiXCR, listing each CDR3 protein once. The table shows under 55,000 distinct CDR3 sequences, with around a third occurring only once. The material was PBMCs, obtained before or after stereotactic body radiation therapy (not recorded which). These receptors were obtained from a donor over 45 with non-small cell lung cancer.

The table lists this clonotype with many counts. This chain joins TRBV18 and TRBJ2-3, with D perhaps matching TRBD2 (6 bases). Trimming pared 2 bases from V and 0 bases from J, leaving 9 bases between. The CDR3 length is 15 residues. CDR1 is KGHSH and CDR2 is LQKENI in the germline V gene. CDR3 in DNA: TGTGCCAGCTCACCATGGGCGGGAAGCACAGATACGCAGTATTTT. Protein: CASSPWAGSTDTQYF. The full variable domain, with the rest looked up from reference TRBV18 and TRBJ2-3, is NAGVMQNPRHLVRRRGQEARLRCSPMKGHSHVYWYRQLPEEGLKFMVYLQKENIIDESGMPKERFSAEFPKEGPSILRIQQVVRGDSAAYFCASSPWAGSTDTQYFGPGTRLTVL.

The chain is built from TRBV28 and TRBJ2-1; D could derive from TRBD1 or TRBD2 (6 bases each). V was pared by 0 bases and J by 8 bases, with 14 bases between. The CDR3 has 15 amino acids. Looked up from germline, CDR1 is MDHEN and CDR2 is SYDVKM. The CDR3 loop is CASSLWGGRKDEQFF. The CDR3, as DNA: TGTGCCAGCAGTTTATGGGGGGGCAGGAAGGATGAGCAGTTCTTC.

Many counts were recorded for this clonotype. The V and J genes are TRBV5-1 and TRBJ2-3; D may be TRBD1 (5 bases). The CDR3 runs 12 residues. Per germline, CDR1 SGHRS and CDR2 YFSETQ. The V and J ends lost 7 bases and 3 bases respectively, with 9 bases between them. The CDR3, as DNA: TGCGCCAGCCGAAAGGGGACAGATACGCAGTATTTT. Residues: CASRKGTDTQYF.

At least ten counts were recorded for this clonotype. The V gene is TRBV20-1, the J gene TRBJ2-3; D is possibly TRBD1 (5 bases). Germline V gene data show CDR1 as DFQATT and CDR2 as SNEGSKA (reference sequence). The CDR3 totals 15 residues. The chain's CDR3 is CSAARQSGAADTQYF. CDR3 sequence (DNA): TGCAGCGCCGCGAGACAGAGTGGTGCAGCAGATACGCAGTATTTT.

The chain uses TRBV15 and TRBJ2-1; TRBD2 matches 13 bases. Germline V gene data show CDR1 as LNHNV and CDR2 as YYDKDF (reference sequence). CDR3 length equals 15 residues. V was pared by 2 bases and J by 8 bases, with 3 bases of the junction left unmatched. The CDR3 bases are TGTGCCACCAGCAGAACTAGCGGGGGGGCCTATGAGCAGTTCTTC. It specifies CATSRTSGGAYEQFF.

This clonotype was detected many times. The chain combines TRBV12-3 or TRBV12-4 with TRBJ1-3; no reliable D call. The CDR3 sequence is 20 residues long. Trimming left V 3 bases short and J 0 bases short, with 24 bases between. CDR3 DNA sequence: TGTGCCAGCAGTTTCATGGTTGGCAGGTCCAGCCCCAACTCTGGAAACACCATATATTTT. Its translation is CASSFMVGRSSPNSGNTIYF.

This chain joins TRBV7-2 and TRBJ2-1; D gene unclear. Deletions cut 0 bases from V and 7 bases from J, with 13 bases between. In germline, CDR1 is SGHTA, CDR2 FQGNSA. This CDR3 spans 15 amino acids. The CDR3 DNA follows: TGTGCCAGCAGCTTAGCGCGTCTGTCCGTGAATGAGCAGTTCTTC. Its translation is CASSLARLSVNEQFF.

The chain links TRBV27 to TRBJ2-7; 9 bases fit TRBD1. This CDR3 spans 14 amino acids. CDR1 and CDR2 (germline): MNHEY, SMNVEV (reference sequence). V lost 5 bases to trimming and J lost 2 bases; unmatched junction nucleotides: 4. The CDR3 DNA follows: TGTGCCAGCAGTCAGGGACAGGGCACCTACGAGCAGTACTTC. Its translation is CASSQGQGTYEQYF.

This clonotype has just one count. The CDR3 spells CASSSLAGGPGTQYF. CDR3 bases: TGCGCCAGCAGTTCCTTAGCGGGAGGGCCTGGTACGCAGTATTTT. The chain carries TRBV5-1 and TRBJ2-3; 11 nucleotides align to TRBD2. Germline assignment: CDR1 SGHRS and CDR2 YFSETQ. The CDR3 extends over 15 amino acids. The V gene end was trimmed by 5 bases and the J gene end by 8 bases; junction bases not matched to a gene: 10.

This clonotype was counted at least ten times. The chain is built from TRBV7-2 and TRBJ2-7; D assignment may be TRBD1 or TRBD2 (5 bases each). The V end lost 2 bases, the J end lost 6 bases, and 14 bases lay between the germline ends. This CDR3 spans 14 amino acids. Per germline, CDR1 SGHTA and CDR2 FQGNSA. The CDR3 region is CASSLTTGALEQYF. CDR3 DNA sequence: TGTGCCAGCAGCTTAACGACCGGGGCTCTCGAGCAGTACTTC.

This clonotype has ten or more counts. CDR3 sequence: CASSYSGGPNPDTQYF. The DNA of the CDR3 is TGTGCCAGCAGCTACAGTGGTGGGCCCAACCCCGATACGCAGTATTTT. The chain has TRBV7-9 and TRBJ2-3; the D is unclear. CDR3 length: 16 residues. In germline, CDR1 is SEHNR, CDR2 FQNEAQ (reference sequence). V lost 4 bases and J 6 bases, leaving 20 bases between the germline ends.

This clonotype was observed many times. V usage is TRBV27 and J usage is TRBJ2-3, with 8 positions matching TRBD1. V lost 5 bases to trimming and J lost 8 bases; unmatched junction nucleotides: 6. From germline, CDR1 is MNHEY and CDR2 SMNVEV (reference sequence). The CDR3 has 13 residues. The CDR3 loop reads CASSPEQGVTQYF. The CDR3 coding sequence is TGTGCCAGCAGTCCCGAACAGGGGGTTACGCAGTATTTT.

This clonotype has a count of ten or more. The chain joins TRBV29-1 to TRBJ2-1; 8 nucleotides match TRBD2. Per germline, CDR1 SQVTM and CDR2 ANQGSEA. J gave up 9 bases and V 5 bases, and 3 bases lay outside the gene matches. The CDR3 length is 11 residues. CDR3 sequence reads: CSVYRGGEQFF. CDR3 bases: TGCAGCGTTTACCGGGGGGGTGAGCAGTTCTTC.

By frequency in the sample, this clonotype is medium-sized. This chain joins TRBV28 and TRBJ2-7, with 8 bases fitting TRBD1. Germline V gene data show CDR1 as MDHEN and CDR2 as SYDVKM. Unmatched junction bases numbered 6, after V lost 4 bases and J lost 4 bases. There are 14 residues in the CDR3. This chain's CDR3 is CASSSGTGSYEQYF. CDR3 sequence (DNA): TGTGCCAGCAGTTCCGGGACAGGATCGTACGAGCAGTACTTC. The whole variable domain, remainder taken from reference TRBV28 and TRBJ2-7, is DVKVTQSSRYLVKRTGEKVFLECVQDMDHENMFWYRQDPGLGLRLIYFSYDVKMKEKGDIPEGYSVSREKKERFSLILESASTNQTSMYLCASSSGTGSYEQYFGPGTRLTVT.

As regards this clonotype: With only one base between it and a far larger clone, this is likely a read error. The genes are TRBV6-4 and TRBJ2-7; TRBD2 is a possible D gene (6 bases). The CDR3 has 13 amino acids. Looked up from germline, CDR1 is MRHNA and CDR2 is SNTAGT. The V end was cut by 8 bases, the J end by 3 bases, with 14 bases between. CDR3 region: CASGSPGVYEQYF. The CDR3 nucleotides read TGTGCCAGCGGCTCGCCGGGAGTCTACGAGCAGTACTTC.

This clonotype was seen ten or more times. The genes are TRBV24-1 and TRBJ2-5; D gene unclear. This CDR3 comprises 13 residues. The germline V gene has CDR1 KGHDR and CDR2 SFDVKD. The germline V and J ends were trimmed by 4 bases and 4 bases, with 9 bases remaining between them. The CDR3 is CATSDPLSETQYF. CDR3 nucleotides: TGTGCCACCAGTGACCCTCTCTCAGAGACCCAGTACTTC.

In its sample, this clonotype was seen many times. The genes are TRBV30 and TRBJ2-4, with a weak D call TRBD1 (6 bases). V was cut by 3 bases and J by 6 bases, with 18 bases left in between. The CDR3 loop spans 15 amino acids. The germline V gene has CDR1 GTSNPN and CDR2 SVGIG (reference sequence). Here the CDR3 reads CAWRKGVSGVNIQYF. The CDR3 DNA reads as TGTGCCTGGAGAAAGGGGGTGTCGGGTGTAAACATTCAGTACTTC.

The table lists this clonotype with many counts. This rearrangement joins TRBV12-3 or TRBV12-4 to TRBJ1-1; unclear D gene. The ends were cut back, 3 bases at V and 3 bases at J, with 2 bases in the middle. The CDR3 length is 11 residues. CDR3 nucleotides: TGTGCCAGCAGTTTTTACACTGAAGCTTTCTTT. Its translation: CASSFYTEAFF.

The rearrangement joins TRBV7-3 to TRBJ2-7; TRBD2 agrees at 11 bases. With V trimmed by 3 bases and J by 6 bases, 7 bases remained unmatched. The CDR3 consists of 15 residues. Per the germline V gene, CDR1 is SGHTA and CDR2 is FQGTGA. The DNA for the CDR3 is TGTGCCAGCAGCTTGACTAGCGGGATCTGGAGCGAGCAGTACTTC. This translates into CASSLTSGIWSEQYF. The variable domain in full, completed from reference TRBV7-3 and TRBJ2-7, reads GAGVSQTPSNKVTEKGKYVELRCDPISGHTALYWYRQSLGQGPEFLIYFQGTGAADDSGLPNDRFFAVRPEGSVSTLKIQRTERGDSAVYLCASSLTSGIWSEQYFGPGTRLTVT.

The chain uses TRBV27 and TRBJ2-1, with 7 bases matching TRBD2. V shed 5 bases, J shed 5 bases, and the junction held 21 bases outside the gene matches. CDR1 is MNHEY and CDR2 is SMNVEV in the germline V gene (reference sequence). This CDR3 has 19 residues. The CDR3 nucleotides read TGTGCCAGCAGTACCAATCTTAGCGGGCTCGTTCCTAAAGACAATGAGCAGTTCTTC. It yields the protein CASSTNLSGLVPKDNEQFF.

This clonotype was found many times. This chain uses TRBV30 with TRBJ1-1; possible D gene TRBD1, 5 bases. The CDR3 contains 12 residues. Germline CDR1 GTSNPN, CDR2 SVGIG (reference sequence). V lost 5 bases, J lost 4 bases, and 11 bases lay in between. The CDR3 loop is CAWARVVTEAFF. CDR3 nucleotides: TGTGCCTGGGCCAGGGTTGTCACTGAAGCTTTCTTT.

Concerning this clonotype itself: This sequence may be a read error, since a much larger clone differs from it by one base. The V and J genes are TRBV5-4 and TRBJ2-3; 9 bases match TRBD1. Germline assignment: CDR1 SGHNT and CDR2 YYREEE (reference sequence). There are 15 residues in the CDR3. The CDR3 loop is CVSSLGQGGPDTQYF. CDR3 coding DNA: TGTGTCAGCAGCTTGGGACAGGGAGGGCCAGATACGCAGTATTTT. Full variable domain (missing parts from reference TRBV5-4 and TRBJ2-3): ETGVTQSPTHLIKTRGQQVTLRCSSQSGHNTVSWYQQALGQGPQFIFQYYREEENGRGNFPPRFSGLQFPNYSSELNVNALELDDSALYLCVSSLGQGGPDTQYFGPGTRLTVL.